A single T cell receptor beta chain is shown here with its context. The antigen is undetermined. The CDR3 runs to 15 residues. Germline V gene data show CDR1 as SQVTM and CDR2 as ANQGSEA. V was pared by 0 bases and J by 0 bases, with 12 bases between. The data belong to a study of OX40 agonist ivuxolimab in advanced cancers. Autoimmune disease history or systemic immunosuppression was exclusionary. Study observations and caveats: CD4+ and CD8+ blood T cells expanded clonally by week 6 at 0.1 to 3.0 mg/kg. There were, on average, more expanded clones in CD8+ T cells than in CD4+.

The protocol was immunoSEQ multiplex PCR, while the TCRdb copy is restricted to in-frame clones and leaves out a portion. Among around 26,000 clones listed, 65% to 80% were seen once. The TCR was taken from an adult with an advanced solid tumor such as melanoma, head and neck, liver or kidney cancer. The chain carries TRBV29-1 and TRBJ2-7; D gene ambiguous. The starting material was CD4+ or CD8+ T cells sorted from blood, obtained in a trial of the OX40 agonist ivuxolimab. CDR3: CSVEDDQASSYEQYF. In nucleotides, the CDR3 is TGCAGCGTTGAAGATGATCAGGCGTCCTCCTACGAGCAGTACTTC.